These T cell receptor beta chains were read from a single sample in a study of regulatory T cells in long-lasting Graves disease. MiXCR, run by TCRdb on the multiplex PCR reads, gives a single entry per CDR3 protein. The sample has roughly 610,000 distinct CDR3 sequences; under 20% are singletons. This sample was also put to use in a study of T cells in Graves' hyperthyroidism and ophthalmopathy.

Sequencing used peripheral blood mononuclear cells (PBMCs), obtained at new diagnosis, from a patient treated with antithyroid drugs. The origin of the receptors is a young woman with Graves disease. CDR3s include the opening cysteine and the closing phenylalanine or tryptophan. The order of the fields is D gene, V gene, J gene, CDR3 protein. A D gene is named only where the DNA matches it firmly.

NA,TRBV6-2/TRBV6-3,TRBJ2-5,CASRGNEETQYF
NA,TRBV5-1,TRBJ1-2,CASSLAEGTAFGYTF
NA,TRBV30,TRBJ2-1,CAWTWTAYNEQFF
NA,TRBV28,TRBJ2-5,CASSLDYLQETQYF
NA,TRBV19,TRBJ1-5,CASSSIGRPQHF
NA,TRBV12-3/TRBV12-4,TRBJ1-2,CASSLSLSGGGYTF
TRBD2,TRBV7-2,TRBJ2-5,CASSLGGRAQETQYF
NA,TRBV20-1,TRBJ2-5,CSARDLGGSDWTTQYF
NA,TRBV20-1,TRBJ2-7,CSARDGGFYEQYF
NA,TRBV7-7,TRBJ2-1,CASSFSRAPSNEQFF
TRBD1,TRBV28,TRBJ1-2,CASSLLQGEGYGYTF
NA,TRBV6-5,TRBJ1-2,CASSYSLDGNYGYTF
NA,TRBV7-9,TRBJ1-1,CASSFSGDWAEAFF
NA,TRBV7-8,TRBJ1-6,CASSFGTSSYNSPLHF
TRBD1,TRBV28,TRBJ1-2,CASRDRGAYGYTF
NA,TRBV14,TRBJ2-4,CASSQDRGINIQYF
TRBD2,TRBV20-1,TRBJ2-1,CSARDRGLAVNEQFF
NA,TRBV3-1,TRBJ1-2,CASSHRQPNYGYTF
NA,TRBV7-6,TRBJ2-3,CANSPAGRTQYF
TRBD2,TRBV7-9,TRBJ2-7,CASSSTSPSGDEQYF
NA,TRBV27,TRBJ2-2,CASSLLTSWTGELFF
TRBD2,TRBV20-1,TRBJ2-3,CSVHSGRDSTDTQYF
NA,TRBV7-3,TRBJ2-3,CASSLMPRVAGARTDTQYF
NA,TRBV30,TRBJ2-3,CAWSPGGDTQYF
NA,TRBV3-1,TRBJ2-1,CASSPFLWVEQFF
NA,TRBV7-2,TRBJ2-3,CASSTRDPDTQYF
TRBD2,TRBV4-2,TRBJ2-7,CASSHLGRLAGGSPYEQYF
NA,TRBV20-1,TRBJ1-4,CSAPGTTNEKLFF
NA,TRBV24-1,TRBJ1-2,CATDRGGRGYTF
NA,TRBV4-2,TRBJ2-7,CASSQGDTRDEQYF
NA,TRBV6-1,TRBJ1-2,CASSEMAAANYGYTF
NA,TRBV19,TRBJ1-2,CASSMEARGFNYGYTF
TRBD2,TRBV27,TRBJ2-7,CASSLYASGSYEQYF
NA,TRBV5-6,TRBJ2-1,CASSGLSIDEQFF
TRBD1,TRBV20-1,TRBJ1-2,CSATGGRGALNYGYTF
NA,TRBV19,TRBJ1-2,CASMREGGYTF
NA,TRBV3-1,TRBJ2-3,CASSRVSGTDTQYF
TRBD1,TRBV28,TRBJ1-2,CASKRTGRYGYTF
NA,TRBV5-8,TRBJ1-1,CASSLGGLAEAFF
TRBD2,TRBV6-5,TRBJ2-7,CASSLPGLASNEQYF
NA,TRBV19,TRBJ1-5,CASSSGRGIQPQHF
NA,TRBV29-1,TRBJ1-5,CSVEEVIGQPQHF
TRBD1,TRBV5-1,TRBJ2-7,CASTLEGQGGYEQYF
TRBD2,TRBV5-1,TRBJ2-1,CASNREGYNEQFF
NA,TRBV9,TRBJ2-1,CASSVGGVEQFF
NA,TRBV28,TRBJ2-7,CASSFALTYEQYF